The clone carrying this T cell receptor beta chain was counted only a few times. Exclusion criteria comprised uncontrolled infection, other autoimmune disease, pregnancy or lactation. Researchers took RNA transcripts and amplified the TCR beta CDR3 regions from them. An initial round of RT-PCR targeting the TCR CDR3 relied on the HTBI primer set. TCRdb processed the multiplex PCR reads anew with MiXCR; each CDR3 protein has one entry. Of hundreds of thousands of distinct CDR3 sequences detected, 20% appear once; the ten largest clones hold under 35%. The CDR3 consists of 15 residues. Germline CDR1 reads MGHRA; CDR2 reads YSYEKL. V was clipped by 3 bases and J by 0 bases; unmatched bases: 0. The entry originates in a study of T cells in Graves' hyperthyroidism and ophthalmopathy. In the study overall: The blood sample was taken at first diagnosis, before treatment began.

The TCR originated in a man younger than 40 with Graves' ophthalmopathy. The sample comprised blood. The chain carries TRBV4-1 and TRBJ1-1, with 11 bases identical to TRBD1. CDR3 sequence (DNA): TGCGCCAGCAGCCAGGACAGGGGGCTGAACACTGAAGCTTTCTTT. Residues: CASSQDRGLNTEAFF.